The rows below give T cell receptor beta chains drawn from one sample of a study of cytomegalovirus exposure and HLA in healthy donors. Sequencing was performed with immunoSEQ multiplex PCR; in TCRdb, only in-frame clones are kept and a portion is missing. The data contain approximately 290,000 clones, 80% of them seen just once; the ten biggest clones take up about 0.28%. The specimen sequenced was PBMCs. These receptor sequences come from a girl under 10 years old in good health and CMV-seronegative. Both conserved end residues are part of each CDR3. A D gene is named only where the DNA matches it firmly. Size tells how often a clone was seen (once, few, many) or the class of an expanded clone, and some rows leave it out.

CDR3 DNA: TGCGCCAGCAGCCAAGAGGGGGGACAGGGTATTCAGCCCCAGCATTTT; CDR3 protein: CASSQEGGQGIQPQHF; D gene: TRBD1; V gene: TRBV4-1; CDR3 length: 16; J gene: TRBJ1-5; clone size: medium-sized
CDR3 DNA: TGTGCCAGCGGATTACAGGGTCTGGAGCAGTACTTC; CDR3 protein: CASGLQGLEQYF; D gene: .; V gene: TRBV7-8; CDR3 length: 12; J gene: TRBJ2-7; clone size: .
CDR3 DNA: TGTGCCAGCAGCTTTCTCTCTTTGAGGGACACCATATATTTT; CDR3 protein: CASSFLSLRDTIYF; D gene: .; V gene: TRBV7-9; CDR3 length: 14; J gene: TRBJ1-3; clone size: .
CDR3 DNA: TGCAGCGCCGCGGGGTCCTACGAGCAGTACTTC; CDR3 protein: CSAAGSYEQYF; D gene: .; V gene: TRBV29-1; CDR3 length: 11; J gene: TRBJ2-7; clone size: .
CDR3 DNA: TGTGCCAGCTCACCTCGACAGGGGGGCGATGAGCAGTTCTTC; CDR3 protein: CASSPRQGGDEQFF; D gene: TRBD1; V gene: TRBV18; CDR3 length: 14; J gene: TRBJ2-1; clone size: .
CDR3 DNA: TGTGCCAGCAGCTCACAGGGGGCGGATGGCTACACCTTC; CDR3 protein: CASSSQGADGYTF; D gene: TRBD1; V gene: TRBV5-4; CDR3 length: 13; J gene: TRBJ1-2; clone size: .
CDR3 DNA: TGCGCCAGCAGTGGCGCAGGCTCCTACGAGCAGTACTTC; CDR3 protein: CASSGAGSYEQYF; D gene: .; V gene: TRBV10-2; CDR3 length: 13; J gene: TRBJ2-7; clone size: .
CDR3 DNA: TGTGCCAGCAGCTTAGCTAACAGGGGCAGACAAGAGACCCAGTACTTC; CDR3 protein: CASSLANRGRQETQYF; D gene: TRBD1; V gene: TRBV7-9; CDR3 length: 16; J gene: TRBJ2-5; clone size: .
CDR3 DNA: TGTGCCAGCAGTATCGGGACTAGTACAGATACGCAGTATTTT; CDR3 protein: CASSIGTSTDTQYF; D gene: TRBD2; V gene: TRBV27; CDR3 length: 14; J gene: TRBJ2-3; clone size: .
CDR3 DNA: TGTGCCAGCAGAGGCGGGGCTAGCACAGATACGCAGTATTTT; CDR3 protein: CASRGGASTDTQYF; D gene: .; V gene: TRBV27; CDR3 length: 14; J gene: TRBJ2-3; clone size: .
CDR3 DNA: TGTGCCAGCAGCCCTACAGGGGCTGGGGCCAACGTCCTGACTTTC; CDR3 protein: CASSPTGAGANVLTF; D gene: TRBD1; V gene: TRBV7-8; CDR3 length: 15; J gene: TRBJ2-6; clone size: few
CDR3 DNA: TGTGCCAGCACTATGTCGCGGGGGTACACAGATACGCAGTATTTT; CDR3 protein: CASTMSRGYTDTQYF; D gene: TRBD2; V gene: TRBV7-8; CDR3 length: 15; J gene: TRBJ2-3; clone size: .
CDR3 DNA: TGTGCCAGCAGCCCACTCCTCGGACAGGGGAACACCGGGGAGCTGTTTTTT; CDR3 protein: CASSPLLGQGNTGELFF; D gene: TRBD1; V gene: TRBV7-6; CDR3 length: 17; J gene: TRBJ2-2; clone size: .
CDR3 DNA: TGTGCCAGCAGCTTAGGGTCAGGGATGAACACTGAAGCTTTCTTT; CDR3 protein: CASSLGSGMNTEAFF; D gene: .; V gene: TRBV13; CDR3 length: 15; J gene: TRBJ1-1; clone size: few
CDR3 DNA: TGTTCCAGCAGCTTTAGCGGTTCCTACAATGAGCAGTTCTTC; CDR3 protein: CSSSFSGSYNEQFF; D gene: .; V gene: TRBV7-9; CDR3 length: 14; J gene: TRBJ2-1; clone size: .
CDR3 DNA: TGCGCCAGCAGCCTTGGTTCAATACTCAATTCACCCCTCCACTTT; CDR3 protein: CASSLGSILNSPLHF; D gene: .; V gene: TRBV5-1; CDR3 length: 15; J gene: TRBJ1-6; clone size: .
CDR3 DNA: TGTGCCATCAGTGAGTCAAGCGGCGCCTACAATGAGCAGTTCTTC; CDR3 protein: CAISESSGAYNEQFF; D gene: .; V gene: TRBV10-3; CDR3 length: 15; J gene: TRBJ2-1; clone size: .
CDR3 DNA: TGTGCCACAAACGGACAATCGAACACCGGGGAGCTGTTTTTT; CDR3 protein: CATNGQSNTGELFF; D gene: .; V gene: TRBV6-6; CDR3 length: 14; J gene: TRBJ2-2; clone size: .
CDR3 DNA: TGTGCCAGCAGTCCCCTTAACTCGTACGAGCAGTACTTC; CDR3 protein: CASSPLNSYEQYF; D gene: .; V gene: TRBV27; CDR3 length: 13; J gene: TRBJ2-7; clone size: once
CDR3 DNA: TGTGCCAGCAGTTTTACCAGCGGGAGGGCATCTGGCACAGATACGCAGTATTTT; CDR3 protein: CASSFTSGRASGTDTQYF; D gene: TRBD2; V gene: TRBV28; CDR3 length: 18; J gene: TRBJ2-3; clone size: .
CDR3 DNA: TGTGCCAGCAGCTTTCAGGGTGAGACTGAAGCTTTCTTT; CDR3 protein: CASSFQGETEAFF; D gene: .; V gene: TRBV11-3; CDR3 length: 13; J gene: TRBJ1-1; clone size: once
CDR3 DNA: TGTGCCAGCACTTATCGAAGCGGGGCGACGCAACTGTTTTTT; CDR3 protein: CASTYRSGATQLFF; D gene: .; V gene: TRBV2; CDR3 length: 14; J gene: TRBJ1-4; clone size: .
CDR3 DNA: TGTGCCTGGAACCTCGTACGGGGGGAGCAGTTCTTC; CDR3 protein: CAWNLVRGEQFF; D gene: .; V gene: TRBV30; CDR3 length: 12; J gene: TRBJ2-1; clone size: few
CDR3 DNA: TGCGCCAGCAGCTTGTGGCCAGGGTACGGGGGCTACACCTTC; CDR3 protein: CASSLWPGYGGYTF; D gene: .; V gene: TRBV5-1; CDR3 length: 14; J gene: TRBJ1-2; clone size: .
CDR3 DNA: TGTGCCAGCAGCTTAGTTGGGGGGACCTACGAGCAGTACTTC; CDR3 protein: CASSLVGGTYEQYF; D gene: .; V gene: TRBV7-6; CDR3 length: 14; J gene: TRBJ2-7; clone size: few
CDR3 DNA: TGTGCCAGCAGTTCAGCGGACCAATCCTACAATGAGCAGTTCTTC; CDR3 protein: CASSSADQSYNEQFF; D gene: .; V gene: TRBV28; CDR3 length: 15; J gene: TRBJ2-1; clone size: .
CDR3 DNA: TGTGCCAGCAGCTTAGTATCAGGGATGACTGAAGCTTTCTTT; CDR3 protein: CASSLVSGMTEAFF; D gene: .; V gene: TRBV7-9; CDR3 length: 14; J gene: TRBJ1-1; clone size: .
CDR3 DNA: TGTGCCAGCAGTTACTCGACTGCTGGGGGGTCCACGGCCCAGTACTTC; CDR3 protein: CASSYSTAGGSTAQYF; D gene: .; V gene: TRBV6-5; CDR3 length: 16; J gene: TRBJ2-5; clone size: once
CDR3 DNA: TGTGCCAGCACCTCCCCGCGGAATGAGCAGTTCTTC; CDR3 protein: CASTSPRNEQFF; D gene: .; V gene: TRBV2; CDR3 length: 12; J gene: TRBJ2-1; clone size: once
CDR3 DNA: TGCGCCAGCAGCTTGGGGACTAGCGGGAGCGAGCAGTACTTC; CDR3 protein: CASSLGTSGSEQYF; D gene: TRBD2; V gene: TRBV5-1; CDR3 length: 14; J gene: TRBJ2-7; clone size: .
CDR3 DNA: TGTGCCAGCTCACCCAAAGCTCCGGGACAGGGGAATGGCAACTATGGCTACACCTTC; CDR3 protein: CASSPKAPGQGNGNYGYTF; D gene: TRBD1; V gene: TRBV18; CDR3 length: 19; J gene: TRBJ1-2; clone size: .
CDR3 DNA: TGTGCCAGCAGTTTATTGGTAGGGGCTCGCGCGGAGCAGTACTTC; CDR3 protein: CASSLLVGARAEQYF; D gene: .; V gene: TRBV27; CDR3 length: 15; J gene: TRBJ2-7; clone size: .
CDR3 DNA: TGTGCCAGCAGAACTGTAGCTAATGAAAAACTGTTTTTT; CDR3 protein: CASRTVANEKLFF; D gene: .; V gene: TRBV7-6; CDR3 length: 13; J gene: TRBJ1-4; clone size: once
CDR3 DNA: TGTGCCAGCAGCTCGTCCCGGGACAGGGGGGGTACGCAGTATTTT; CDR3 protein: CASSSSRDRGGTQYF; D gene: TRBD1; V gene: TRBV7-3; CDR3 length: 15; J gene: TRBJ2-3; clone size: .
CDR3 DNA: TGTGCCAGCAGCCTGCACAGAGATGGCACCGGGGAGCTGTTTTTT; CDR3 protein: CASSLHRDGTGELFF; D gene: .; V gene: TRBV7-3; CDR3 length: 15; J gene: TRBJ2-2; clone size: .
CDR3 DNA: TGTGCCAGCAGTCGACAGAAACACACTGAAGCTTTCTTT; CDR3 protein: CASSRQKHTEAFF; D gene: .; V gene: TRBV6-4; CDR3 length: 13; J gene: TRBJ1-1; clone size: .
CDR3 DNA: TGTGCCAGCAGGGGACAATGGGGTGAAAAACTGTTTTTT; CDR3 protein: CASRGQWGEKLFF; D gene: .; V gene: TRBV7-2; CDR3 length: 13; J gene: TRBJ1-4; clone size: few